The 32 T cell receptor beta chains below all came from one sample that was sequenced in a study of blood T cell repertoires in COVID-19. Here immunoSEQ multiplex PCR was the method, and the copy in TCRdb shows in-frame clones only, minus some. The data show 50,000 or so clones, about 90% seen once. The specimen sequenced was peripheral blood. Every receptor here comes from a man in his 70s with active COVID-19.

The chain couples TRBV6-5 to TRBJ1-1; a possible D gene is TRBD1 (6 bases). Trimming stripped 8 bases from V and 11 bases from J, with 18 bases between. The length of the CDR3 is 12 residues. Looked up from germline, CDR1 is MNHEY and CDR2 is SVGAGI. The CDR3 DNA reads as TGTGCCAGCCGAACCCCAGGGGCCGGGGCTTTCTTT. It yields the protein CASRTPGAGAFF.

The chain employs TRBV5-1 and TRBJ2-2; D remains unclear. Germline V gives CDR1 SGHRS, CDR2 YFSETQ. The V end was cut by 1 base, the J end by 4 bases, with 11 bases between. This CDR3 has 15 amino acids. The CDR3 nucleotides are TGCGCCAGCAGCTTGTCCGGAGCCGGCACCGGGGAGCTGTTTTTT. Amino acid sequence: CASSLSGAGTGELFF. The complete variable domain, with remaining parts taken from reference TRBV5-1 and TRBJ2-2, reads KAGVTQTPRYLIKTRGQQVTLSCSPISGHRSVSWYQQTPGQGLQFLFEYFSETQRNKGNFPGRFSGRQFSNSRSEMNVSTLELGDSALYLCASSLSGAGTGELFFGEGSRLTVL.

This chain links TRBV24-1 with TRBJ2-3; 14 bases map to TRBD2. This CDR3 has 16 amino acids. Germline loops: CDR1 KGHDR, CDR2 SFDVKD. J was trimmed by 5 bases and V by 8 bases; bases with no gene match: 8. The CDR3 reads CATNPTSGGAIDTQYF. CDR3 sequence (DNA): TGTGCCACCAACCCGACTAGCGGGGGGGCAATAGATACGCAGTATTTT.

The CDR3 sequence is CASSQAWGPGELFF. CDR3 coding DNA: TGCGCCAGCAGCCAAGCCTGGGGGCCAGGGGAGCTGTTTTTT. The gene calls are TRBV4-1 and TRBJ2-2; a weak D match, TRBD1 (6 bases). V was clipped by 1 base and J by 8 bases, with 11 bases between them. The CDR3 extends over 14 amino acids. Germline V CDR1 and CDR2: MGHRA, YSYEKL.

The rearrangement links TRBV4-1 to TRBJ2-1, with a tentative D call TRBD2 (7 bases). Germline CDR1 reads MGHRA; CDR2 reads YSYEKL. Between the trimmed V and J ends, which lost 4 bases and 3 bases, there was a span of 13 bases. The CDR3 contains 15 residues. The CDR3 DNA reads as TGCGCCAGCAGCCTTGGGGGGGCCCTCTACAATGAGCAGTTCTTC. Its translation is CASSLGGALYNEQFF.

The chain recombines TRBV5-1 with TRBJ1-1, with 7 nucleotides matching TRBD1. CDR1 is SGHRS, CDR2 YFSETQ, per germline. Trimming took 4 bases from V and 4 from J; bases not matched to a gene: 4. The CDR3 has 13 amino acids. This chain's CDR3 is CASSKGQSTEAFF. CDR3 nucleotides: TGCGCCAGCAGCAAGGGACAGAGCACTGAAGCTTTCTTT.

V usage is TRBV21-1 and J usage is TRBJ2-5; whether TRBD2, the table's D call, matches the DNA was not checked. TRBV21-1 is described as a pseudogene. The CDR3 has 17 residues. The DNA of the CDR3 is TGTGCCAGCAGCATAAGTCAGCGGGGGGCTCCGGGGGAGACCCAGTACTTC. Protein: CASSISQRGAPGETQYF.

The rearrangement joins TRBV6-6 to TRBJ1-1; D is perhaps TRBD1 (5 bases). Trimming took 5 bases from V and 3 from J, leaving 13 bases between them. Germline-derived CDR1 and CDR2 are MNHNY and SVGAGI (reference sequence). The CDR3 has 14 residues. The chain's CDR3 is CASSNKGRHTEAFF. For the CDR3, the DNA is TGTGCCAGCAGTAATAAGGGGCGGCACACTGAAGCTTTCTTT.

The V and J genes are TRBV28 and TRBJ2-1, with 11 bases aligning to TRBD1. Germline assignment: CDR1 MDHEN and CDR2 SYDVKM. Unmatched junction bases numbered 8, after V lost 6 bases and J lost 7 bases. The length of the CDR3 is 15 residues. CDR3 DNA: TGTGCCAGCAGCTCAGGACAGGGGGCGCGGAATGAGCAGTTCTTC. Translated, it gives CASSSGQGARNEQFF. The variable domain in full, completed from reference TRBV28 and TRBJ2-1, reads DVKVTQSSRYLVKRTGEKVFLECVQDMDHENMFWYRQDPGLGLRLIYFSYDVKMKEKGDIPEGYSVSREKKERFSLILESASTNQTSMYLCASSSGQGARNEQFFGPGTRLTVL.

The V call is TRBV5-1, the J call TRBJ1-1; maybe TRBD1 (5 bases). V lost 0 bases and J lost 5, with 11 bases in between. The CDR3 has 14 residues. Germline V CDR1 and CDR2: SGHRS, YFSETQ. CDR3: CASSLEEGRTEAFF. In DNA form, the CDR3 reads TGCGCCAGCAGCTTGGAAGAGGGGAGGACTGAAGCTTTCTTT.

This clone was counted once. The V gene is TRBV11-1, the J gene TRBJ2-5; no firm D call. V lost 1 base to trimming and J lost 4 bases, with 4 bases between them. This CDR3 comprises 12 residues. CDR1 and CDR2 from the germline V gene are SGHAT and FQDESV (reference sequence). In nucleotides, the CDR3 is TGTGCCAGCAGCTTAGATCGAGAGACCCAGTACTTC. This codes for CASSLDRETQYF.

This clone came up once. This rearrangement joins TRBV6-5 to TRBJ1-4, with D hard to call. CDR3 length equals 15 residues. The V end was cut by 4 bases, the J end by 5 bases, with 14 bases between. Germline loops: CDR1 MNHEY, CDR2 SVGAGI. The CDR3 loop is CASSFDAGPNEKLFF. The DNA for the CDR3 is TGTGCCAGCAGTTTTGACGCAGGCCCAAATGAAAAACTGTTTTTT.

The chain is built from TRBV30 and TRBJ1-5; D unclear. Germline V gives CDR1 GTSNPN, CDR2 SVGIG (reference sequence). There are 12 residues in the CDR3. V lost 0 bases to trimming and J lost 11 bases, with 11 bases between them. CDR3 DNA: TGTGCCTGGAGTGTACCGGGGAGGTCCCAGCATTTT. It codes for CAWSVPGRSQHF.

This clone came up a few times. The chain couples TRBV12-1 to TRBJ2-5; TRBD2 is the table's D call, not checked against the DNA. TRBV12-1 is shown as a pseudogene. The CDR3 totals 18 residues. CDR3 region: CASSQTTLGAGGPETQYF. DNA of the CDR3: TGTGCCAGCAGCCAAACGACTTTAGGCGCGGGGGGGCCGGAGACCCAGTACTTC.

CDR3: CASSLNSGGPSDTQYF. DNA of the CDR3: TGTGCCAGCAGCTTAAATAGCGGGGGGCCCTCAGATACGCAGTATTTT. This chain joins TRBV3-1 (or the pseudogene TRBV3-2) and TRBJ2-3, with 10 bases fitting TRBD2. The length of the CDR3 is 16 residues. Germline V gene data show CDR1 as LGHDT and CDR2 as YNNKEL (reference sequence). The V segment lost 5 bases and the J segment 4 bases; nucleotides outside the gene matches: 9.

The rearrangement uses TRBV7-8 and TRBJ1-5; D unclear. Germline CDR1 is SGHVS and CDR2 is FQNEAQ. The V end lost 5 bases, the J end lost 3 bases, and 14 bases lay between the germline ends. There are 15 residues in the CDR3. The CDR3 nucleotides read TGTGCCAGCAGCCGAGAGGCAGGCTTCAATCAGCCCCAGCATTTT. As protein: CASSREAGFNQPQHF.

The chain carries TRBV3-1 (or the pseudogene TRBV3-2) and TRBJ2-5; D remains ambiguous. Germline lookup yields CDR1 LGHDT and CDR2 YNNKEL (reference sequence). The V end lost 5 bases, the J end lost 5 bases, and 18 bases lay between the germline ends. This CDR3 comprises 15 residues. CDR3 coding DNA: TGTGCCAGCAGCACTCCTGAGGATTACATTGAGACCCAGTACTTC. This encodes CASSTPEDYIETQYF.

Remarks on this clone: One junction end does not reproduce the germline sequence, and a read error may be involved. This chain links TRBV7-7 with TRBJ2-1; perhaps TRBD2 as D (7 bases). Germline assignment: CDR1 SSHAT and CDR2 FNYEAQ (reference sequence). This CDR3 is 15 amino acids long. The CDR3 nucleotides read TGTGCTAGCAGCTCGGGCCGGGGGGCCACCAATGAGCAGTTCTTC. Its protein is CASSSGRGATNEQFF.

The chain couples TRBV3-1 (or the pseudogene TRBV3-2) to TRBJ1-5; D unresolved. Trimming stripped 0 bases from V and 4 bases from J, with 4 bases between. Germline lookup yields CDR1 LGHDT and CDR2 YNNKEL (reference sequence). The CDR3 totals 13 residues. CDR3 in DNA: TGTGCCAGCAGCCAAGATCGTAATCAGCCCCAGCATTTT. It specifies CASSQDRNQPQHF.

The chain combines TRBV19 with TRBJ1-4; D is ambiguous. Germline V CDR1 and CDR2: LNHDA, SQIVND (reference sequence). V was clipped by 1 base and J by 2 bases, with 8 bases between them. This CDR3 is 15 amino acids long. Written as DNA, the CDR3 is TGTGCCAGTAGTATAGGGAGAGGGACTAATGAAAAACTGTTTTTT. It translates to CASSIGRGTNEKLFF.

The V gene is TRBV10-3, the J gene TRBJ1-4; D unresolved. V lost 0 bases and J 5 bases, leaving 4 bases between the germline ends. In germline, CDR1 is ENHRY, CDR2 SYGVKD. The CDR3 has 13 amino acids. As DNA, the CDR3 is TGTGCCATCAGTGAGTCCCAGAATGAAAAACTGTTTTTT. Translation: CAISESQNEKLFF.

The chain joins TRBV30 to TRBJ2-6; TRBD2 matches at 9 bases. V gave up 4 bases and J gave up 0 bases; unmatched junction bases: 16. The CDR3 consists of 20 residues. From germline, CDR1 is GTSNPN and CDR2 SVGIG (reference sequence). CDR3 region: CAWTDRLAGQVVSGANVLTF. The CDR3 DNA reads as TGTGCCTGGACCGACCGGCTAGCGGGGCAGGTGGTCTCTGGGGCCAACGTCCTGACTTTC.

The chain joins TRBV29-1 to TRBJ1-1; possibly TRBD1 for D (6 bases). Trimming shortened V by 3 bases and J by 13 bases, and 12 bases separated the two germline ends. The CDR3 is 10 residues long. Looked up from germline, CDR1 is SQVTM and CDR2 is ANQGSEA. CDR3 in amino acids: CSVERTVVFF. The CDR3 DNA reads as TGCAGCGTTGAGCGGACAGTTGTTTTCTTT.

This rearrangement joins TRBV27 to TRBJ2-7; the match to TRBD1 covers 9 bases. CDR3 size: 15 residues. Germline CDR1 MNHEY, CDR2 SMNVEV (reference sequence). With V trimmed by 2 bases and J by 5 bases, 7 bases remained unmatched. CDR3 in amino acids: CASSLGTGLGNEQYF. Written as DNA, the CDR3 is TGTGCCAGCAGTTTAGGGACAGGGTTAGGTAACGAGCAGTACTTC.

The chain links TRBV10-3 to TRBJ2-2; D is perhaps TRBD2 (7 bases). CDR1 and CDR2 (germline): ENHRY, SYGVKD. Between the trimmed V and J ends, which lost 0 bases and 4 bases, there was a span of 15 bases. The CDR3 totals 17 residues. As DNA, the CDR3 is TGTGCCATCAGTGAGTCGACTGGGGGGGCGAGCACCGGGGAGCTGTTTTTT. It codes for CAISESTGGASTGELFF.

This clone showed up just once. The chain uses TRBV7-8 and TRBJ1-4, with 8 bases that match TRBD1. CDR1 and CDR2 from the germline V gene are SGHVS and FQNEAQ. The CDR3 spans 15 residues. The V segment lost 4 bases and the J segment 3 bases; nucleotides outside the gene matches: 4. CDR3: CASSSGGAANEKLFF. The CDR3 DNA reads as TGTGCCAGCAGCTCAGGGGGCGCAGCTAATGAAAAACTGTTTTTT.

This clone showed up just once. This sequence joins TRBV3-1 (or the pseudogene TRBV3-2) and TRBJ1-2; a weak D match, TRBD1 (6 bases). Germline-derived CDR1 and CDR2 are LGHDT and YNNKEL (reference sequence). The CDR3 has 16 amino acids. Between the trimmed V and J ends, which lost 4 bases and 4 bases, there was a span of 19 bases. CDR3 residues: CASSPSSLGRGYGYTF. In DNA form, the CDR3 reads TGTGCCAGCAGCCCATCCTCCCTTGGCAGGGGCTATGGCTACACCTTC.

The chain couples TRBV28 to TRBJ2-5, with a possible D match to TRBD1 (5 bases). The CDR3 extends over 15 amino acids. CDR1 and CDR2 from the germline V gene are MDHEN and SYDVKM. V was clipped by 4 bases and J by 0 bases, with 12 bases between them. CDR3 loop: CASSYQTGYQETQYF. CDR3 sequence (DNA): TGTGCCAGCAGTTATCAAACAGGCTACCAAGAGACCCAGTACTTC.

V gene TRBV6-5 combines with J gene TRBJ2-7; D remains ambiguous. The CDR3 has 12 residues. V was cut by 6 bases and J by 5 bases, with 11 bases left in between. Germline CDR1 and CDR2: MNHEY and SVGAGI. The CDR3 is CASRSQADEQYF. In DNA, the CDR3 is TGTGCCAGCAGGTCCCAAGCTGACGAGCAGTACTTC.

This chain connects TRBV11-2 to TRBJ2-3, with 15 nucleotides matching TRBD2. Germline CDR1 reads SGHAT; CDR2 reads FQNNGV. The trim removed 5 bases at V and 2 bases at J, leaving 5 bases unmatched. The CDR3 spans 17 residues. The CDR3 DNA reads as TGTGCCAGCAGCACCGGACTAGCGGGGGGGATCACAGATACGCAGTATTTT. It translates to CASSTGLAGGITDTQYF.

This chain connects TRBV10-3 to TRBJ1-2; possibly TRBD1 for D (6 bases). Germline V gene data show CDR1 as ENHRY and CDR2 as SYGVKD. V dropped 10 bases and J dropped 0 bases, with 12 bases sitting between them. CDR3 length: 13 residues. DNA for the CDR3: TGTGCCACCGAACAGGGACCTAACTATGGCTACACCTTC. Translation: CATEQGPNYGYTF.

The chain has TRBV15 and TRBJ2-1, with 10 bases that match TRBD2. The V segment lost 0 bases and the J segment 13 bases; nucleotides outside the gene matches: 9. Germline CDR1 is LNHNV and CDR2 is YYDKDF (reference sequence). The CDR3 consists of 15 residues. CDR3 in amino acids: CATSRDRAGGREQFF. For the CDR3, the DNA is TGTGCCACCAGCAGAGATCGAGCGGGGGGGCGGGAACAGTTCTTC.